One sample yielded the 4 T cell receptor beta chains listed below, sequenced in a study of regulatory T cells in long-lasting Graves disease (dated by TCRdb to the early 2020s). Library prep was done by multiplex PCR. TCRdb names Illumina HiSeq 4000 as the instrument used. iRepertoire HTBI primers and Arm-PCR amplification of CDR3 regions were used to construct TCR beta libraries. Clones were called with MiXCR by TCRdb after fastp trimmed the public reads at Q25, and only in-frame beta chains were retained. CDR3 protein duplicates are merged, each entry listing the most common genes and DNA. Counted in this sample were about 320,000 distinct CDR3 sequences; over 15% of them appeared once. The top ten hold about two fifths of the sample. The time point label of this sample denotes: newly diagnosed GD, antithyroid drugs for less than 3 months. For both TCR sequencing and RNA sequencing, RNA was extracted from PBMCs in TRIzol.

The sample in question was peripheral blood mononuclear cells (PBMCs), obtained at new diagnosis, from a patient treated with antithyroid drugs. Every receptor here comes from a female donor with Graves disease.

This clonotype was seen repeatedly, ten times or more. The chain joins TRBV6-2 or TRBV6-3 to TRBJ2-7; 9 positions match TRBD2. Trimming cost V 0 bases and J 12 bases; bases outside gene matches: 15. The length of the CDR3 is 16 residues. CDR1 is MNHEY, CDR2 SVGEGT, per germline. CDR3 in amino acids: CASSYSPGGSGSLMYF. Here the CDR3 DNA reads TGTGCCAGCAGTTACTCTCCGGGGGGTAGCGGGAGCCTAATGTACTTC.

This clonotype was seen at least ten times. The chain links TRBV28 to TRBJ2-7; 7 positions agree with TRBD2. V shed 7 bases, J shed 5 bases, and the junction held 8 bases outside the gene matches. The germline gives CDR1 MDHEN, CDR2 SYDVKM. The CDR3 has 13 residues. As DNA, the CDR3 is TGTGCCAGCACCCTGGGGGGGAGAGACGAGCAGTACTTC. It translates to CASTLGGRDEQYF.

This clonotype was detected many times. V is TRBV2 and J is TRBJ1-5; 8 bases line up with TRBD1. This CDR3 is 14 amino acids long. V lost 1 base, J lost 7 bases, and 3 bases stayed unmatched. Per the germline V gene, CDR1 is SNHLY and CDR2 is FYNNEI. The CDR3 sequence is CASSEVGQAQPQHF. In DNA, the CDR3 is TGTGCCAGCAGTGAAGTGGGACAGGCCCAGCCCCAGCATTTT.

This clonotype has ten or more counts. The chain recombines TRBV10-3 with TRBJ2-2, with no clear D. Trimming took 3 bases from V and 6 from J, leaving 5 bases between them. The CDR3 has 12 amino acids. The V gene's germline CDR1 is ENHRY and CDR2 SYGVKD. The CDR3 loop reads CAISDGSGELFF. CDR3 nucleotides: TGTGCCATCAGTGATGGATCCGGGGAGCTGTTTTTT.